This passage covers 9 T cell receptor beta chains from one sample sequenced in a study of cytomegalovirus exposure and HLA in healthy donors. PCR amplification relied on 60 Vbeta primers (plus 13 Jbeta primers). The table came from immunoSEQ multiplex PCR; TCRdb's copy has only in-frame clones and leaves some out. The table lists 150,000 to 200,000 clones, approximately 80% of them singletons. The sample comprised PBMCs. The source is a woman under 40 in good health and CMV-seropositive.

The chain carries TRBV11-2 and TRBJ2-3, with a possible D match to TRBD2 (6 bases). The length of the CDR3 is 17 residues. V was trimmed by 3 bases and J by 0 bases, leaving 16 bases between them. Germline CDR1 SGHAT, CDR2 FQNNGV. Here the CDR3 reads CASSFRAGPSSTDTQYF. The CDR3 region has the DNA TGTGCCAGCAGCTTCCGAGCGGGTCCGTCTAGCACAGATACGCAGTATTTT. Combining the CDR3 with reference TRBV11-2 and TRBJ2-3 gives the whole variable domain EAGVAQSPRYKIIEKRQSVAFWCNPISGHATLYWYQQILGQGPKLLIQFQNNGVVDDSQLPKDRFSAERLKGVDSTLKIQPAKLEDSAVYLCASSFRAGPSSTDTQYFGPGTRLTVL.

J is TRBJ2-7 and V is TRBV28; 11 bases match TRBD1. This CDR3 region has 14 residues. CDR1 MDHEN and CDR2 SYDVKM come from the germline V gene. J lost 6 bases, V lost 11 bases, and 12 bases had no gene match. The CDR3 reads CAGQHRDRGFEQYF. The CDR3 DNA reads as TGTGCCGGACAACACCGGGACAGGGGGTTCGAGCAGTACTTC.

The CDR3 DNA reads TGTGCCAGCAGCCAAGGAAGGTTGGAGCGCCACCCCAATGAGCAGTTCTTC. It encodes CASSQGRLERHPNEQFF. V is TRBV4-2 and J is TRBJ2-1; no firm D call. CDR3 length equals 17 residues. From germline, CDR1 is LGHNA and CDR2 YNFKEQ. The germline V and J ends were trimmed by 1 base and 6 bases, with 19 bases remaining between them.

The chain couples TRBV19 to TRBJ2-1, with 8 bases lining up with TRBD1. The V segment lost 5 bases and the J segment 9 bases; nucleotides outside the gene matches: 3. From germline, CDR1 is LNHDA and CDR2 SQIVND (reference sequence). This CDR3 spans 12 amino acids. CDR3: CASSRTGIEQFF. DNA for the CDR3: TGTGCCAGTAGTCGGACAGGGATTGAGCAGTTCTTC.

The chain couples TRBV29-1 to TRBJ2-5; 8 bases map to TRBD1. The junction had 8 bases not matched to a gene; V was cut back by 7 bases and J by 1 base. Germline CDR1 SQVTM, CDR2 ANQGSEA. The CDR3 sequence is 14 residues long. The CDR3 loop reads CSAGGGQAQETQYF. The CDR3 DNA reads as TGCAGCGCCGGAGGGGGACAGGCCCAAGAGACCCAGTACTTC. Combining the CDR3 with reference TRBV29-1 and TRBJ2-5 gives the whole variable domain SAVISQKPSRDICQRGTSLTIQCQVDSQVTMMFWYRQQPGQSLTLIATANQGSEATYESGFVIDKFPISRPNLTFSTLTVSNMSPEDSSIYLCSAGGGQAQETQYFGPGTRLLVL.

This clone came up a few times. This chain links TRBV7-8 with TRBJ2-5; no clear D. The CDR3 runs 11 residues. The germline V and J ends were trimmed by 5 bases and 5 bases, with 6 bases remaining between them. Germline assignment: CDR1 SGHVS and CDR2 FQNEAQ. This CDR3 reads CASSHTETQYF. The CDR3 region has the DNA TGTGCCAGCAGCCACACCGAGACCCAGTACTTC.

The chain recombines TRBV19 with TRBJ1-1; maybe TRBD1 (6 bases). The CDR3 extends over 15 amino acids. CDR1 and CDR2 from the germline V gene are LNHDA and SQIVND (reference sequence). V was trimmed by 2 bases and J by 5 bases, leaving 15 bases between them. The CDR3 DNA reads TGTGCCAGTAGTATAATCCCGGGGGGCCGAACTGAAGCTTTCTTT. This encodes CASSIIPGGRTEAFF. Combining the CDR3 with reference TRBV19 and TRBJ1-1 gives the whole variable domain DGGITQSPKYLFRKEGQNVTLSCEQNLNHDAMYWYRQDPGQGLRLIYYSQIVNDFQKGDIAEGYSVSREKKESFPLTVTSAQKNPTAFYLCASSIIPGGRTEAFFGQGTRLTVV.

Here the CDR3 DNA reads TGTGCCACCAGCAGAGGTGGCAGGCCCTTCCCCCAGGCCCAGCATTTT. Protein sequence: CATSRGGRPFPQAQHF. This chain connects TRBV15 to TRBJ1-5; D is uncertain. V gave up 1 base and J gave up 11 bases, with 21 bases separating them. The germline V gene encodes CDR1 LNHNV and CDR2 YYDKDF (reference sequence). The length of the CDR3 is 16 residues. Filled out from reference TRBV15 and TRBJ1-5, the complete variable domain reads DAMVIQNPRYQVTQFGKPVTLSCSQTLNHNVMYWYQQKSSQAPKLLFHYYDKDFNNEADTPDNFQSRRPNTSFCFLDIRSPGLGDTAMYLCATSRGGRPFPQAQHFGDGTRLSIL.

The chain couples TRBV7-9 to TRBJ1-6; D unresolved. Germline V gene lookup returns CDR1 SEHNR and CDR2 FQNEAQ (reference sequence). The CDR3 covers 14 residues. V was cut by 4 bases and J by 4 bases, with 8 bases left in between. The CDR3 here is CASSSDTYNSPLHF. CDR3 DNA sequence: TGTGCCAGCAGCTCTGACACTTATAATTCACCCCTCCACTTT.